This entry lists 27 T cell receptor beta chains sequenced from one sample in a study of shared clonotypes between healthy human individuals. Assay: immunoSEQ multiplex PCR; the TCRdb copy retains only in-frame clones and omits some. Of hundreds of thousands of clones in the sample, 76% were seen once. Material: PBMCs. All receptors come from a middle-aged woman in good health. Some clones in this sample may be carry-over from other donors' samples.

The count of this clone is one. The chain links TRBV6-1 to TRBJ2-7, with D perhaps assigned TRBD1 or TRBD2 (5 bases each). CDR3 length: 13 residues. V lost 11 bases, J lost 4 bases, and 18 bases lay in between. CDR1 and CDR2 from the germline V gene are MNHNS and SASEGT. The CDR3 region is CALAEGRWYEQYF. In DNA, the CDR3 is TGTGCCCTCGCTGAGGGGAGATGGTACGAGCAGTACTTC.

This chain links TRBV30 with TRBJ1-6; 8 bases fit TRBD1. This CDR3 has 15 amino acids. J gave up 7 bases and V 5 bases, and 10 bases lay outside the gene matches. Germline-derived CDR1 and CDR2 are GTSNPN and SVGIG (reference sequence). CDR3 protein: CAWGSDGQGNSPLHF. The CDR3 DNA reads TGTGCCTGGGGATCGGACGGACAGGGCAATTCACCCCTCCACTTT.

The V call is TRBV7-9, the J call TRBJ2-1; maybe TRBD1 (6 bases). V lost 4 bases to trimming and J lost 8 bases, with 12 bases between them. This CDR3 is 13 amino acids long. Germline V lookup: CDR1 SEHNR, CDR2 FQNEAQ (reference sequence). The CDR3 here is CASSSLQGHEQFF. The CDR3 region has the DNA TGTGCCAGCAGCTCCCTACAGGGCCATGAGCAGTTCTTC.

V usage is TRBV7-2 and J usage is TRBJ1-1; D may be TRBD1 (5 bases). CDR1 is SGHTA and CDR2 is FQGNSA in the germline V gene. The CDR3 is 15 residues long. Trimming removed 5 bases at V and 0 bases at J, with 13 bases between. The CDR3 reads CASSIPGRMNTEAFF. CDR3 sequence (DNA): TGTGCCAGCAGCATCCCAGGGAGGATGAACACTGAAGCTTTCTTT.

The chain recombines TRBV5-4 with TRBJ2-6, with D unclear. Deletions cut 1 base from V and 1 base from J, with 9 bases between. CDR3 size: 16 residues. Germline CDR1 is SGHNT and CDR2 is YYREEE (reference sequence). CDR3 in amino acids: CASSLSLSSGANVLTF. CDR3 coding DNA: TGTGCCAGCAGCTTGTCCCTTTCGTCTGGGGCCAACGTCCTGACTTTC.

J is TRBJ1-1 and V is TRBV28, with a tentative D call TRBD1 (5 bases). Germline assignment: CDR1 MDHEN and CDR2 SYDVKM. The germline V and J ends were trimmed by 3 bases and 6 bases, with 11 bases remaining between them. The CDR3 is made up of 13 amino acids. The CDR3 loop is CASSFQGRPEAFF. The DNA of the CDR3 is TGTGCCAGCAGTTTCCAGGGACGGCCTGAAGCTTTCTTT.

V usage is TRBV10-3 and J usage is TRBJ2-5; D gene uncertain. Per germline, CDR1 ENHRY and CDR2 SYGVKD. This CDR3 is 12 amino acids long. V was clipped by 6 bases and J by 4 bases, with 9 bases between them. The CDR3 nucleotides read TGTGCCATCAGAGGTAAGATAGAGACCCAGTACTTC. It translates to CAIRGKIETQYF.

The chain is built from TRBV7-9 and TRBJ2-7, with D unclear. V lost 2 bases and J 4 bases, leaving 6 bases between the germline ends. The germline gives CDR1 SEHNR, CDR2 FQNEAQ (reference sequence). This CDR3 is built from 12 residues. The CDR3 DNA follows: TGTGCCAGCAGCTTAACAATATACGAGCAGTACTTC. Translated, it gives CASSLTIYEQYF. The full variable domain, completed using reference TRBV7-9 and TRBJ2-7, is DTGVSQNPRHKITKRGQNVTFRCDPISEHNRLYWYRQTLGQGPEFLTYFQNEAQLEKSRLLSDRFSAERPKGSFSTLEIQRTEQGDSAMYLCASSLTIYEQYFGPGTRLTVT.

The chain links TRBV27 to TRBJ2-3; TRBD2 agrees at 7 bases. CDR3 length equals 15 residues. The V and J ends lost 2 bases and 0 bases, in that order; junction bases with no gene match: 2. CDR1 and CDR2 (germline): MNHEY, SMNVEV (reference sequence). The CDR3 nucleotides are TGTGCCAGCAGTTTACCTAGCGGAAGCACAGATACGCAGTATTTT. The encoded protein is CASSLPSGSTDTQYF.

This chain links TRBV5-8 with TRBJ1-4; the D is unclear. This CDR3 comprises 14 residues. Trimming took 6 bases from V and 6 from J, leaving 15 bases between them. CDR1 is SGHTS, CDR2 YDEGEE, per germline. For the CDR3, the DNA is TGTGCCAGCACCCACCCCATGGCCGATGAAAAACTGTTTTTT. Its protein is CASTHPMADEKLFF.

As regards this clone: This same CDR3 is encoded by further DNA sequences in the sample. The chain carries TRBV2 and TRBJ2-3; 9 bases line up with TRBD1. J lost 4 bases, V lost 3 bases, and 5 bases had no gene match. The CDR3 runs 15 residues. Germline-derived CDR1 and CDR2 are SNHLY and FYNNEI. The CDR3 protein is CASSEYGQGSDTQYF. As DNA, the CDR3 is TGTGCCAGCAGTGAGTATGGACAGGGGTCAGATACGCAGTATTTT. Full variable domain (rest looked up from reference TRBV2 and TRBJ2-3): EPEVTQTPSHQVTQMGQEVILRCVPISNHLYFYWYRQILGQKVEFLVSFYNNEISEKSEIFDDQFSVERPDGSNFTLKIRSTKLEDSAMYFCASSEYGQGSDTQYFGPGTRLTVL.

The chain employs TRBV7-8 and TRBJ2-2; 7 nucleotides agree with TRBD1. The CDR3 has 12 amino acids. Looked up from germline, CDR1 is SGHVS and CDR2 is FQNEAQ. Trimming removed 6 bases from V and 7 bases from J; junction bases left unmatched: 2. As DNA, the CDR3 is TGTGCCAGCAGAGGGGGCGACGGGGAGCTGTTTTTT. Translating it yields CASRGGDGELFF.

This clone was recorded once. The genes are TRBV6-5 and TRBJ1-4; D might be TRBD1 (6 bases). Germline CDR1 MNHEY, CDR2 SVGAGI. V dropped 5 bases and J dropped 8 bases, with 15 bases sitting between them. The CDR3 extends over 14 amino acids. Here the CDR3 DNA reads TGTGCCAGCAGTCCCCGGGGGCTCGGAGAAAAACTGTTTTTT. This translates into CASSPRGLGEKLFF.

This clone has a single count. The chain links TRBV19 to TRBJ1-4, with D uncertain. The CDR3 is 14 residues long. Germline V gene data show CDR1 as LNHDA and CDR2 as SQIVND (reference sequence). V was pared by 4 bases and J by 4 bases, with 10 bases between. CDR3 bases: TGTGCCAGTAGTACCCCCGGGAGTAATGAAAAACTGTTTTTT. It is translated as CASSTPGSNEKLFF.

The chain uses TRBV6-5 and TRBJ2-2; no firm D call. Per the germline V gene, CDR1 is MNHEY and CDR2 is SVGAGI. V was trimmed by 4 bases and J by 0 bases, leaving 3 bases between them. This CDR3 has 13 residues. The CDR3 DNA reads as TGTGCCAGCAGTTCTCCGAACACCGGGGAGCTGTTTTTT. The encoded protein is CASSSPNTGELFF.

The sample holds a few counts of this clone. V and J are TRBV4-3 and TRBJ2-2; a possible D gene is TRBD2 (5 bases). Looked up from germline, CDR1 is LGHNA and CDR2 is YSLEER. Trimming took off 1 base at V and 8 bases at J, with 17 bases between the two ends. There are 16 residues in the CDR3. In DNA, the CDR3 is TGCGCCAGCAGCCAAGCTCTGAGGGCGTTAAAAGGGGAGCTGTTTTTT. Its protein is CASSQALRALKGELFF.

The chain employs TRBV27 and TRBJ1-2, with D possibly matching TRBD1 (5 bases). The CDR3 is 13 residues long. The V end was cut by 3 bases, the J end by 8 bases, with 13 bases between. The V gene's germline CDR1 is MNHEY and CDR2 SMNVEV (reference sequence). The CDR3 here is CASSFVSGGGYTF. In nucleotides, the CDR3 is TGTGCCAGCAGTTTTGTTTCGGGGGGGGGCTACACCTTC.

The chain employs TRBV2 and TRBJ1-2, with 10 positions matching TRBD1. This CDR3 contains 15 residues. V shed 7 bases and J 4 bases; nucleotides not matched to a gene: 9. From germline, CDR1 is SNHLY and CDR2 FYNNEI. The CDR3 sequence is CASKRTGGGSYGYTF. CDR3 in DNA: TGTGCCAGCAAAAGGACAGGGGGAGGTAGCTATGGCTACACCTTC. Supplemented by reference TRBV2 and TRBJ1-2, the full variable domain reads EPEVTQTPSHQVTQMGQEVILRCVPISNHLYFYWYRQILGQKVEFLVSFYNNEISEKSEIFDDQFSVERPDGSNFTLKIRSTKLEDSAMYFCASKRTGGGSYGYTFGSGTRLTVV.

This chain uses TRBV7-3 with TRBJ2-1, with a weak D call TRBD1 (5 bases). Trimming took 5 bases from V and 4 from J, leaving 18 bases between them. The germline CDR1 and CDR2 sequences are SGHTA and FQGTGA. This CDR3 is built from 16 residues. The DNA of the CDR3 is TGTGCCAGCAGCCAAACAGGCGACAGCAGATACAATGAGCAGTTCTTC. Residues: CASSQTGDSRYNEQFF.

This chain connects TRBV19 to TRBJ1-5; possible D gene TRBD1, 6 bases. Germline loops: CDR1 LNHDA, CDR2 SQIVND (reference sequence). The V end was cut by 3 bases, the J end by 2 bases, with 17 bases between. The CDR3 runs 17 residues. CDR3 amino acids: CASSMWPRGGGNQPQHF. For the CDR3, the DNA is TGTGCCAGTAGTATGTGGCCCAGGGGAGGGGGCAATCAGCCCCAGCATTTT.

This chain links TRBV5-1 with TRBJ2-3; 13 bases are shared with TRBD2. The CDR3 is 16 amino acids. Germline V gene data show CDR1 as SGHRS and CDR2 as YFSETQ. Trimming at V came to 4 bases and at J to 2 bases, leaving 4 bases not matched to a gene. The CDR3 is CASSNTSGRATDTQYF. In DNA form, the CDR3 reads TGCGCCAGCAGCAATACTAGCGGGAGGGCCACAGATACGCAGTATTTT.

The V call is TRBV28, the J call TRBJ2-7, with 9 bases identical to TRBD1. The CDR3 extends over 14 amino acids. V gave up 7 bases and J gave up 5 bases; unmatched junction bases: 9. Germline V gene data show CDR1 as MDHEN and CDR2 as SYDVKM. As DNA, the CDR3 is TGTGCCAGCAAAAGGACAGGGGTTCTTCACGAGCAGTACTTC. It encodes CASKRTGVLHEQYF.

The V gene is TRBV6-4, the J gene TRBJ1-2, with TRBD1 identical over 7 bases. Germline loops: CDR1 MRHNA, CDR2 SNTAGT. Losses at the gene ends were 0 bases for V and 8 bases for J; bases not matched to a gene: 9. There are 15 residues in the CDR3. For the CDR3, the DNA is TGTGCCAGCAGTGACTCGTCAGGGGGTGGCTACGGCTACACCTTC. Residues: CASSDSSGGGYGYTF.

This clone was seen only once. V usage is TRBV19 and J usage is TRBJ1-1; D remains ambiguous. V gave up 7 bases and J gave up 4 bases, with 13 bases separating them. The CDR3 totals 13 residues. Germline V gene lookup returns CDR1 LNHDA and CDR2 SQIVND (reference sequence). CDR3 sequence reads: CASIYRGSTEAFF. CDR3 DNA: TGTGCCAGTATTTATCGAGGGAGCACTGAAGCTTTCTTT.

The V call is TRBV6-1, the J call TRBJ1-1; D is possibly TRBD1 (5 bases). Germline assignment: CDR1 MNHNS and CDR2 SASEGT. The CDR3 has 17 residues. Trimming pared 2 bases from V and 0 bases from J, leaving 16 bases between. In nucleotides, the CDR3 is TGTGCCAGCAGTGAACTCGGATTTGGGACCATGAACACTGAAGCTTTCTTT. Translated, it gives CASSELGFGTMNTEAFF.

This clone was observed many times. The V and J genes are TRBV2 and TRBJ1-2; D possibly corresponds to TRBD1 (6 bases). V was cut by 9 bases and J by 7 bases, with 15 bases left in between. The CDR3 contains 12 residues. Germline lookup yields CDR1 SNHLY and CDR2 FYNNEI. The CDR3 loop reads CASTTGSAGYTF. The CDR3, as DNA: TGTGCCAGTACGACAGGATCAGCTGGCTACACCTTC.

This clone was picked up one time. The chain recombines TRBV14 with TRBJ2-5; 8 nucleotides match TRBD2. This CDR3 is 14 amino acids long. Trimming cost V 4 bases and J 2 bases; bases outside gene matches: 3. CDR1 and CDR2 (germline): SGHDN, FVKESK. This chain's CDR3 is CASSPGGVQETQYF. CDR3 DNA sequence: TGTGCCAGCAGCCCCGGGGGGGTTCAAGAGACCCAGTACTTC. Full variable domain (rest looked up from reference TRBV14 and TRBJ2-5): EAGVTQFPSHSVIEKGQTVTLRCDPISGHDNLYWYRRVMGKEIKFLLHFVKESKQDESGMPNNRFLAERTGGTYSTLKVQPAELEDSGVYFCASSPGGVQETQYFGPGTRLLVL.